This T cell receptor (beta chain) was profiled in a study of cytomegalovirus exposure and HLA in healthy donors. Both 60 Vbeta primers and 13 Jbeta primers went into the PCR. The repertoire was sequenced with immunoSEQ multiplex PCR; TCRdb's copy has only in-frame clones and lacks some. The sample has over 95,000 clones, over 65% seen once; the top ten hold roughly 4.2%. Germline V gene data show CDR1 as MNHEY and CDR2 as SVGAGI. CDR3 length equals 13 residues. The junction had 8 bases not matched to a gene; V was cut back by 8 bases and J by 8 bases. This TCR was sampled from a woman in her thirties or forties in good health and CMV-seropositive. J is TRBJ1-2 and V is TRBV6-5; 10 bases are a match to TRBD1. Sequencing was performed on PBMCs. CDR3 sequence: CASEGTGAGGYTF. The CDR3 bases are TGTGCCAGCGAGGGGACAGGGGCGGGAGGCTACACCTTC.